The entry below describes one TCR beta chain. Its antigen is still unknown. The source of the sample is a study of shared clonotypes between healthy human individuals. Across the whole study: The plates for each donor numbered three CD4 naive, three CD4 memory, two CD8 naive and one CD8 memory. Study results and caveats: Across several donors, naive CD4 shared roughly 5.2%, naive CD8 more than 3%, memory CD4 2% to 2.5%, memory CD8 0.4%.

A CD45RA-negative memory subset and a CD45RA+ naive subset were separated from the CD4+ cells. Approximately 210 ng DNA, about 28,000 T cell genomes, went into each sorted-subset replicate PCR. TCRdb keeps only in-frame clones here, not all; method: immunoSEQ multiplex PCR. This table has about 960,000 clones, around three quarters appearing once. V was clipped by 0 bases and J by 7 bases; unmatched bases: 12. The germline V gene encodes CDR1 SGDLS and CDR2 YYNGEE. The CDR3 is 18 residues long. The TCR comes from a young man in good health. The chain has TRBV9 and TRBJ1-6; 8 positions agree with TRBD1. The sample was memory CD4+ T cells sorted from blood. Subset described: CD45RA-negative fraction. CDR3: CASSVEPVGQGLNSPLHF. The CDR3 DNA follows: TGTGCCAGCAGCGTAGAACCCGTAGGACAGGGATTAAATTCACCCCTCCACTTT.